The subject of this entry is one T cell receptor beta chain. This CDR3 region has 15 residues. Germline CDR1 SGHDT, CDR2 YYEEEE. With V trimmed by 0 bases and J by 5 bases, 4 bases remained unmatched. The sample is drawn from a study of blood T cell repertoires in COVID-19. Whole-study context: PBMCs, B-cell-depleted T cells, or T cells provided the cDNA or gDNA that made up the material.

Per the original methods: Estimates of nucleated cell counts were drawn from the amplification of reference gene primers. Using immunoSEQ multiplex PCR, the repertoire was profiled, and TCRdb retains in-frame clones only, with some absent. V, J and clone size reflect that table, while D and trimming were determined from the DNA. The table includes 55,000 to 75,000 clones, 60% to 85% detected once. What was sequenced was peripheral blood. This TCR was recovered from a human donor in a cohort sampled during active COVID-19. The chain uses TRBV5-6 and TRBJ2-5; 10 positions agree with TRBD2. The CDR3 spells CASSLVTSGDETQYF. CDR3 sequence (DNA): TGTGCCAGCAGCTTGGTTACTAGCGGGGACGAGACCCAGTACTTC.